The sequence of this T cell receptor (beta chain) was determined in a study of T cell responses to AZD1222 COVID-19 vaccine. Study-wide findings and caveats: Dominant at 160-218 and 743-854, vaccine-associated CD4 TCRs also spanned spike. Clonal diversity was possibly underestimated; the donors were predominantly white British and more often female.

Libraries were prepared by immunoSEQ multiplex PCR; TCRdb keeps only in-frame clonotypes and omits some of them. The sample contains 110,000 or so clones, approximately 90% of which appear only once. Comment on this clone: Its antigen is not known.

The germline V and J ends were trimmed by 4 bases and 2 bases, with 16 bases remaining between them. The V gene's germline CDR1 is SGDLS and CDR2 YYNGEE. This CDR3 contains 15 residues. The sequence came from an adult who received the AZD1222 COVID-19 vaccine. This rearrangement joins TRBV9 to TRBJ2-7; D is ambiguous. Source: peripheral blood, taken 28 days after the second AZD1222 dose. The CDR3 coding sequence is TGTGCCAGCAGCCCCCAAGTCAACCCCCCCTACGAGCAGTACTTC. As protein: CASSPQVNPPYEQYF.